This TCR beta chain came from a study of T cell responses to AZD1222 COVID-19 vaccine. This clone was seen only once. Its target is not known. This sample also contains other DNA sequences that code for the same CDR3. Sequencing used immunoSEQ multiplex PCR; TCRdb keeps in-frame clones, though not all of them. Of 120,000 to 150,000 clones listed, 89% were seen once; the top ten hold about 4.7%. Findings and caveats of the study: Among those given AZD1222, only 6 or 7 were seropositive at baseline. Repertoires were collected only later (after the peak T cell response had occurred). Clonal diversity may have been underestimated, and the donors were mostly white British, with more females than males. Unmutated variant regions are reportedly the target of nearly half of TCRs that are spike-specific.

This material consisted of peripheral blood, taken on day 0 of AZD1222 vaccination. The TCR comes from an adult in good health.

This CDR3 reads CASGNSGAETQYF. The CDR3 DNA sequence: TGTGCTAGTGGTAATAGCGGAGCAGAGACCCAGTACTTC. The gene calls are TRBV12-5 and TRBJ2-5, with a weak D call TRBD2 (6 bases). V was clipped by 5 bases and J by 4 bases, with 11 bases between them. The CDR3 has 13 amino acids. Per the germline V gene, CDR1 is LGHNT and CDR2 is FRNRAP.